Presented here are 24 T cell receptor beta chains from one specimen sequenced in a study. TCRdb re-analysed the 5' RACE reads in MiXCR, keeping a single row per CDR3 protein. The sample records about 54,000 distinct CDR3 sequences, roughly 18% being singletons. Sample: naive CD4+ T cells sorted from blood. Subset noted: naive CD4+ T cells, CD4+CD45RA+CD25-. The receptors derive from a female donor with breast cancer.

This clonotype has just a few counts. The chain carries TRBV5-5 and TRBJ2-5; no reliable D call. Germline-derived CDR1 and CDR2 are SGHKS and YYEKEE (reference sequence). V was trimmed by 0 bases and J by 4 bases, leaving 10 bases between them. The CDR3 covers 14 residues. Written as DNA, the CDR3 is TGTGCCAGCAGCTTGGGTTCTGGGGTAGAGACCCAGTACTTC. Translating gives CASSLGSGVETQYF.

Only a few counts were recorded for this clonotype. This chain links TRBV14 with TRBJ1-1; D gene uncertain. V dropped 4 bases and J dropped 5 bases, with 17 bases sitting between them. Germline CDR1 reads SGHDN; CDR2 reads FVKESK. The CDR3 sequence is 15 residues long. The DNA for the CDR3 is TGTGCCAGCAGCCTCATGGGGAGGATAAGGACTGAAGCTTTCTTT. It encodes CASSLMGRIRTEAFF.

This clonotype was seen a handful of times. This chain uses TRBV5-1 with TRBJ1-4; D unclear. V shed 4 bases and J shed 5 bases, with 12 bases lying between them. The germline gives CDR1 SGHRS, CDR2 YFSETQ. The CDR3 totals 14 residues. CDR3 region: CASSPEGRNEKLFF. The CDR3 DNA follows: TGCGCCAGCAGCCCCGAGGGCCGCAATGAAAAACTGTTTTTT.

This clonotype was counted only a few times. The chain has TRBV5-1 and TRBJ2-1, with TRBD2 identical over 8 bases. The CDR3 runs 16 residues. After removal of 3 bases from V and 4 bases from J, the junction contained 9 bases not matched to a gene. Germline V gives CDR1 SGHRS, CDR2 YFSETQ. CDR3 sequence reads: CASSWAEAGGYNEQFF. CDR3 coding DNA: TGCGCCAGCAGCTGGGCAGAGGCGGGGGGTTACAATGAGCAGTTCTTC.

The chain has TRBV18 and TRBJ1-6; TRBD1 aligns across 8 bases. Germline V lookup: CDR1 KGHSH, CDR2 LQKENI. This CDR3 comprises 14 residues. V shed 6 bases and J 8 bases; nucleotides not matched to a gene: 6. CDR3 nucleotides: TGTGCCAGCTCGCCAGGACAGGGTGATTCACCCCTCCACTTT. Encoded protein: CASSPGQGDSPLHF. The entire variable domain, with the rest obtained from reference TRBV18 and TRBJ1-6, is as follows: NAGVMQNPRHLVRRRGQEARLRCSPMKGHSHVYWYRQLPEEGLKFMVYLQKENIIDESGMPKERFSAEFPKEGPSILRIQQVVRGDSAAYFCASSPGQGDSPLHFGNGTRLTVT.

V is TRBV29-1 and J is TRBJ1-1; D gene ambiguous. Germline V lookup: CDR1 SQVTM, CDR2 ANQGSEA. The CDR3 has 12 residues. V lost 4 bases and J lost 1, with 7 bases in between. The DNA for the CDR3 is TGCAGCGTTGGCGGTTCGAACACTGAAGCTTTCTTT. Protein: CSVGGSNTEAFF.

This clonotype has ten or more counts. The V and J genes are TRBV7-2 and TRBJ1-5, with unresolved D. V dropped 10 bases and J dropped 0 bases, with 16 bases sitting between them. This CDR3 contains 15 residues. In germline, CDR1 is SGHTA, CDR2 FQGNSA. CDR3 sequence reads: CATSKDPNSNQPQHF. CDR3 sequence (DNA): TGTGCCACCTCGAAGGACCCTAATAGCAATCAGCCCCAGCATTTT.

The chain recombines TRBV20-1 with TRBJ2-7, with TRBD1 identical over 10 bases. J gave up 2 bases and V 2 bases, and 9 bases lay outside the gene matches. In germline, CDR1 is DFQATT, CDR2 SNEGSKA (reference sequence). The CDR3 has 16 residues. The CDR3: CSARKRGTGDPYEQYF. CDR3 in DNA: TGCAGTGCTAGAAAGAGAGGGACAGGGGATCCCTACGAGCAGTACTTC.

The rearrangement uses TRBV12-3 or TRBV12-4 and TRBJ2-3, with 12 bases matching TRBD2. With 10 bases clipped from V and 4 bases from J, the junction kept 6 bases outside the gene matches. The CDR3 sequence is 14 residues long. The CDR3 nucleotides read TGTGCCACCAGACTAGCGGGAGCAGCAGATACGCAGTATTTT. It is translated as CATRLAGAADTQYF.

To note about this clonotype: Possible read error: a much larger clone is one base away. The chain has TRBV12-3 or TRBV12-4 and TRBJ2-7; no clear D. Trimming took off 1 base at V and 2 bases at J, with 9 bases between the two ends. The CDR3 length is 14 residues. The CDR3 spells CASSLGASAYEQYF. Here the CDR3 DNA reads TGTGCCAGCAGTTTAGGGGCAAGCGCCTACGAGCAGTACTTC.

In this sample, this clonotype turned up a few times. The chain couples TRBV20-1 to TRBJ1-6, with D maybe TRBD1 (5 bases). Germline V gene sequence: CDR1 DFQATT, CDR2 SNEGSKA (reference sequence). Trimming shortened V by 0 bases and J by 6 bases, and 12 bases separated the two germline ends. The CDR3 runs 15 residues. CDR3 protein: CSAREWGVVNSPLHF. The CDR3, as DNA: TGCAGTGCTAGAGAATGGGGGGTAGTTAATTCACCCCTCCACTTT.

This clonotype was found many times. V usage is TRBV7-6 and J usage is TRBJ2-1; 7 bases map to TRBD1. The CDR3 is made up of 15 amino acids. Germline V gives CDR1 SGHVS, CDR2 FNYEAQ. V trimming: 1 base; J trimming: 4 bases; junction bases outside the gene matches: 4. Here the CDR3 reads CASSLVTGPYNEQFF. DNA for the CDR3: TGTGCCAGCAGCTTAGTGACAGGGCCATACAATGAGCAGTTCTTC.

There are many counts of this clonotype. This rearrangement joins TRBV7-3 to TRBJ1-2; D may be TRBD1 (5 bases). The germline gives CDR1 SGHTA, CDR2 FQGTGA. Between the trimmed V and J ends, which lost 5 bases and 7 bases, there was a span of 17 bases. CDR3 length: 14 amino acids. CDR3 DNA: TGTGCCAGCAGCCCCAAGGCTAGGGGTGGTGGCTACACCTTC. Its translation is CASSPKARGGGYTF.

This clonotype occurred a few times. The rearrangement joins TRBV7-2 to TRBJ1-2; D may be TRBD1 (6 bases). From germline, CDR1 is SGHTA and CDR2 FQGNSA. This CDR3 is built from 13 residues. V was clipped by 5 bases and J by 8 bases, with 15 bases between them. In nucleotides, the CDR3 is TGTGCCAGCAGCCCGGGGACACAGAGAGGCTACACCTTC. This gives the protein CASSPGTQRGYTF.

This clonotype has just a few counts. The J gene is TRBJ2-7, the V gene TRBV7-2; D remains unclear. V lost 4 bases and J lost 9, with 13 bases in between. The germline V gene encodes CDR1 SGHTA and CDR2 FQGNSA. The CDR3 has 12 amino acids. For the CDR3, the DNA is TGTGCCAGCAGCTCTAATACTCAAGGGCAGTACTTC. This translates into CASSSNTQGQYF.

The table lists this clonotype with many counts. V usage is TRBV9 and J usage is TRBJ1-2; D possibly corresponds to TRBD1 (6 bases). This CDR3 contains 15 residues. Trimming shortened V by 3 bases and J by 8 bases, and 20 bases separated the two germline ends. Looked up from germline, CDR1 is SGDLS and CDR2 is YYNGEE. As DNA, the CDR3 is TGTGCCAGCAGCGCCTTGACCGGGACAACGGGGGGCTACACCTTC. This sequence encodes CASSALTGTTGGYTF.

This clonotype was counted only a few times. V gene TRBV21-1 combines with J gene TRBJ2-7; the DNA was not used to check the table's D call, TRBD1. TRBV21-1 is a listed pseudogene. This CDR3 is 16 amino acids long. The CDR3 bases are TGTGCCAGCAGCAAAAGACTCGGACAACAGTTCTACGAGCAGTACTTC. This gives the protein CASSKRLGQQFYEQYF.

This clonotype was counted a few times. This chain links TRBV15 with TRBJ2-7; D possibly corresponds to TRBD2 (5 bases). Trimming took off 1 base at V and 3 bases at J, with 13 bases between the two ends. The length of the CDR3 is 15 residues. Germline lookup yields CDR1 LNHNV and CDR2 YYDKDF (reference sequence). The CDR3 DNA follows: TGTGCCACCAGCAGAGCGGAGGCGGGTAACTACGAGCAGTACTTC. Residues: CATSRAEAGNYEQYF.

This clonotype appeared a few times. J is TRBJ2-1 and V is TRBV5-1; 13 bases are a match to TRBD2. V dropped 0 bases and J dropped 9; count of bases not matched to a gene: 9. Germline CDR1 and CDR2: SGHRS and YFSETQ. This CDR3 contains 17 residues. CDR3 residues: CASSLGTSGSTKVEQFF. CDR3 nucleotide sequence: TGCGCCAGCAGCTTGGGGACTAGCGGGAGTACGAAGGTTGAGCAGTTCTTC.

The V call is TRBV5-1, the J call TRBJ2-2; TRBD2 is a possible D gene (5 bases). The V end was cut by 0 bases, the J end by 5 bases, with 14 bases between. Germline assignment: CDR1 SGHRS and CDR2 YFSETQ. The CDR3 runs to 16 residues. The CDR3 reads CASSLEGFTGTGELFF. The CDR3 DNA sequence: TGCGCCAGCAGCTTGGAAGGTTTCACGGGGACCGGGGAGCTGTTTTTT. Filled out from reference TRBV5-1 and TRBJ2-2, the complete variable domain reads KAGVTQTPRYLIKTRGQQVTLSCSPISGHRSVSWYQQTPGQGLQFLFEYFSETQRNKGNFPGRFSGRQFSNSRSEMNVSTLELGDSALYLCASSLEGFTGTGELFFGEGSRLTVL.

This clonotype was seen a few times. The chain uses TRBV4-1 and TRBJ2-3; 8 nucleotides align to TRBD1. The CDR3 runs to 16 residues. V gave up 6 bases and J gave up 5 bases; unmatched junction bases: 13. Germline CDR1 is MGHRA and CDR2 is YSYEKL. CDR3 residues: CASSPGQTGALDTQYF. The CDR3 DNA reads as TGCGCCAGCAGTCCCGGACAGACAGGGGCTCTAGATACGCAGTATTTT.

This clonotype has a count of ten or more. The chain links TRBV7-2 to TRBJ2-7; 10 bases align to TRBD2. In germline, CDR1 is SGHTA, CDR2 FQGNSA. Unmatched junction bases numbered 7, after V lost 5 bases and J lost 3 bases. This CDR3 contains 15 residues. CDR3 DNA: TGTGCCAGCAGCCCTGGACTAGCGGTGAACTACGAGCAGTACTTC. Protein sequence: CASSPGLAVNYEQYF.

This clonotype was counted between two and nine times. V and J are TRBV5-1 and TRBJ2-7, with TRBD1 matching 9 bases. V lost 3 bases, J lost 3 bases, and 1 base stayed unmatched. Germline V CDR1 and CDR2: SGHRS, YFSETQ. The CDR3 extends over 13 amino acids. CDR3 loop: CASSSGQGYEQYF. The CDR3, as DNA: TGCGCCAGCAGCTCGGGACAGGGCTACGAGCAGTACTTC.

In its sample, this clonotype was seen many times. The chain is built from TRBV29-1 and TRBJ2-7; 7 nucleotides match TRBD2. Trimming removed 4 bases from V and 2 bases from J; junction bases left unmatched: 8. Germline CDR1 SQVTM, CDR2 ANQGSEA. This CDR3 contains 14 residues. The CDR3 DNA reads as TGCAGCGTTGTCCTAGCGGTGGGAACCTACGAGCAGTACTTC. Its protein is CSVVLAVGTYEQYF.